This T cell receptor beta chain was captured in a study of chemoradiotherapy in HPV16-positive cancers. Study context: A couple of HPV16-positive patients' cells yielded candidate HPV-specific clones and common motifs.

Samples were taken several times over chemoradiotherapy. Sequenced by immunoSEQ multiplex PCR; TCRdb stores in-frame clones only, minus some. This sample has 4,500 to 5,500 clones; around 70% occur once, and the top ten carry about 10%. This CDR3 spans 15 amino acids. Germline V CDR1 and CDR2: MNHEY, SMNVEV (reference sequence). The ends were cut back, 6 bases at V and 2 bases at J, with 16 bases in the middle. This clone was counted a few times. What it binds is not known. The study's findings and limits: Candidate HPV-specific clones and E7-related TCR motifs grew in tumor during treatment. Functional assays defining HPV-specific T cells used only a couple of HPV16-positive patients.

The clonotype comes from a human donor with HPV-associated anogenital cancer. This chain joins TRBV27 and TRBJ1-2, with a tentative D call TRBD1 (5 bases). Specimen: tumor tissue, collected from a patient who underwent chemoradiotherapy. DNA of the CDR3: TGTGCCAGCAGGAAGACGGGGACGTCAAACTATGGCTACACCTTC. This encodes CASRKTGTSNYGYTF.